The 12 T cell receptor beta chains given below trace back to one sample, sequenced in a study of T-cell reconstitution after alpha-beta-depleted transplantation in children. Molecular barcoding with unique molecular identifiers was used for the TCRbeta library. TCRdb ran MiXCR on the PCR reads and lists one entry per CDR3 protein. Of hundreds of thousands of distinct CDR3 sequences detected, around 25% appear once; the ten largest clones hold roughly 2.5%. The specimen was PBMCs, collected before TCRalphabeta/CD19-depleted stem cell transplant. The receptor source for this set is a girl aged 2-10 years with Fanconi anemia, due to receive a stem cell transplant.

This clonotype has ten or more counts. The chain couples TRBV28 to TRBJ1-2; tentatively, D is TRBD1 (6 bases). V lost 10 bases, J lost 4 bases, and 19 bases lay in between. Germline CDR1 MDHEN, CDR2 SYDVKM. The CDR3 runs 14 residues. CDR3 nucleotide sequence: TGTGCCACCAAAACCGGGGGCAGCCGCTATGGCTACACCTTC. It yields the protein CATKTGGSRYGYTF.

As DNA, the CDR3 is TGCAGCGTTGAAGGGGAAATTATAGAGACCCAGTACTTC. This codes for CSVEGEIIETQYF. J is TRBJ2-5 and V is TRBV29-1; the D is unclear. The CDR3 extends over 13 amino acids. Trimming took 1 base from V and 4 from J, leaving 10 bases between them. Germline V gene data show CDR1 as SQVTM and CDR2 as ANQGSEA.

The chain links TRBV11-2 to TRBJ2-3; D ambiguous. The CDR3 has 17 amino acids. V was shortened by 1 base and J by 5 bases, with 19 bases between the two germline ends. Germline V CDR1 and CDR2: SGHAT, FQNNGV. The CDR3 protein is CASSLVFGLAFGDTQYF. The CDR3, as DNA: TGTGCCAGCAGCTTAGTATTCGGGTTGGCCTTTGGAGATACGCAGTATTTT.

The chain couples TRBV30 to TRBJ2-2; D gene unclear. Germline values: CDR1 GTSNPN, CDR2 SVGIG (reference sequence). The CDR3 is 14 amino acids. Trimming stripped 0 bases from V and 7 bases from J, with 12 bases between. The CDR3 coding sequence is TGTGCCTGGAGTGTATCTGGGTTGGTCGGGGAGCTGTTTTTT. Protein sequence: CAWSVSGLVGELFF.

The chain links TRBV28 to TRBJ2-7; a weak D match, TRBD2 (5 bases). The CDR3 length is 14 residues. V was clipped by 3 bases and J by 4 bases, with 13 bases between them. Germline CDR1 is MDHEN and CDR2 is SYDVKM. CDR3 DNA: TGTGCCAGCAGTTTCACGGGAACAGATTACGAGCAGTACTTC. Residues: CASSFTGTDYEQYF.

This clonotype was counted many times. The chain carries TRBV20-1 and TRBJ2-5; 7 positions agree with TRBD2. The germline V gene has CDR1 DFQATT and CDR2 SNEGSKA (reference sequence). CDR3 length equals 16 residues. V shed 5 bases and J 1 base; nucleotides not matched to a gene: 13. The DNA of the CDR3 is TGCAGTGCTTGGCTAGCGGCTATATCCCGCCAAGAGACCCAGTACTTC. The encoded protein is CSAWLAAISRQETQYF.

This clonotype was seen more than once but under ten times. This chain joins TRBV7-2 and TRBJ1-6; no definite D call. The CDR3 has 15 amino acids. V dropped 4 bases and J dropped 8 bases, with 15 bases sitting between them. Germline CDR1 is SGHTA and CDR2 is FQGNSA. CDR3 residues: CASSSGPKIDSPLHF. DNA of the CDR3: TGTGCCAGCAGCTCCGGACCCAAAATCGATTCACCCCTCCACTTT.

The rearrangement uses TRBV28 and TRBJ2-3, with 8 positions matching TRBD2. With 10 bases clipped from V and 2 bases from J, the junction kept 11 bases outside the gene matches. This CDR3 spans 15 amino acids. Germline V lookup: CDR1 MDHEN, CDR2 SYDVKM. CDR3 coding DNA: TGTGCCACCACGTATGGCGGGGGGCCCACAGATACGCAGTATTTT. It translates to CATTYGGGPTDTQYF.

This clonotype was observed at least ten times. The chain links TRBV6-2 or TRBV6-3 to TRBJ1-1; tentatively, D is TRBD1 (6 bases). V was trimmed by 0 bases and J by 9 bases, leaving 11 bases between them. CDR3 length equals 13 residues. Germline lookup yields CDR1 MNHEY and CDR2 SVGEGT. CDR3 DNA sequence: TGTGCCAGCAGTTACTCGACAGGACTTAAAGCTTTCTTT. Residues: CASSYSTGLKAFF.

This clonotype was seen at least ten times. V and J are TRBV6-1 and TRBJ2-5; D is possibly TRBD2 (6 bases). The V end was cut by 6 bases, the J end by 1 base, with 18 bases between. There are 16 residues in the CDR3. The germline gives CDR1 MNHNS, CDR2 SASEGT. The CDR3 spells CASRELSGAPQETQYF. The CDR3 coding sequence is TGTGCCAGCAGAGAACTTAGCGGAGCCCCCCAAGAGACCCAGTACTTC.

On this clonotype itself: A clone one base away is much larger, so this may be a read error. The CDR3 DNA reads as TGTGCCATCAGTTATCGCGTCTCCACCTACAATGAGCAGTTCTTC. Translating gives CAISYRVSTYNEQFF. This rearrangement joins TRBV6-2 or TRBV6-3 to TRBJ2-1; unclear D gene. This CDR3 has 15 residues. In germline, CDR1 is MNHEY, CDR2 SVGEGT.

Note on this clonotype: A much larger clone lies a single base off, so this may be a read error. The conserved final phenylalanine or tryptophan is absent from the CDR3, which likely points to a read error. The rearrangement links TRBV20-1 to TRBJ2-6; D is perhaps TRBD2 (6 bases). This CDR3 contains 20 residues. V was pared by 2 bases and J by 0 bases, with 23 bases between. The germline V gene encodes CDR1 DFQATT and CDR2 SNEGSKA (reference sequence). CDR3 residues: CSARRGLTAGWSSGANVLTY. DNA for the CDR3: TGCAGTGCTAGAAGGGGTTTAACAGCGGGTTGGAGCTCTGGGGCCAACGTCCTGACTTAC.